Sequencing of this T cell receptor beta chain was carried out in a study of CD8 T cells in Susac syndrome. Reverse transcription used roughly 0.45 to 1 ug RNA and random hexamers. immunoSEQ multiplex PCR amplified TCR beta CDR3 across 54 Vbeta, 13 Jbeta. Using its own MiXCR run on the immunoSEQ multiplex PCR reads, TCRdb lists one record per CDR3 protein. In the table there are around 180,000 distinct CDR3 sequences, approximately 95% of which are singletons. Findings and caveats of the study: It was acknowledged in the study that its TCR sequencing and HLA analysis involved a relatively small number of individuals.

Comment on this clonotype: Its matching antigen is unknown.

From blood CD8+ and CD4+ T cells, the TCR beta chain was sequenced. Treatment-naive patients with stable or active relapsing-remitting disease served as multiple sclerosis controls. The source of this sequence is a human donor with multiple sclerosis. The sequenced material came from CD4+ T cells from PBMCs.

In DNA, the CDR3 is TGCGCCAGCAGCTTGGCACCACCGGGGTTGAACACCGGGGAGCTGTTTTTT. Its protein product is CASSLAPPGLNTGELFF. V is TRBV5-1 and J is TRBJ2-2; D might be TRBD2 (5 bases). CDR1 and CDR2 (germline): SGHRS, YFSETQ. CDR3 length: 17 amino acids. The ends were cut back, 0 bases at V and 1 base at J, with 13 bases in the middle.